The rows below give T cell receptor beta chains drawn from one sample of a study of regulatory T cells in long-lasting Graves disease. TCRdb analysed the multiplex PCR reads with MiXCR anew, one entry per CDR3 protein. The sample lists approximately 400,000 distinct CDR3 sequences, 20% to 25% occurring once. Here the sequenced sample was peripheral blood mononuclear cells (PBMCs), taken when the disease was refractory, from a patient treated with antithyroid drugs. All receptors derive from a woman aged 40 to 55 with Graves disease. The CDR3 runs from the conserved cysteine through the conserved F or W. D genes are given only for firm matches. Part of the rows lack a size; the others show once, few, many or a class for expanded clones.

cdr3_aa,cdr3_nt,d_call,j_call,clone_size,v_call
CASSADGSSYNEQFF,TGTGCCAGCAGCGCTGACGGGAGCTCCTACAATGAGCAGTTCTTC,NA,TRBJ2-1,NA,TRBV2
CASSYRGSGRARGETQYF,TGTGCCAGCAGTTACCGGGGGAGCGGGAGGGCCAGGGGGGAGACCCAGTACTTC,TRBD2,TRBJ2-5,many,TRBV6-5
CASSQEVRGDSYEQYF,TGCGCCAGCAGCCAAGAGGTCAGGGGCGACTCCTACGAGCAGTACTTC,NA,TRBJ2-7,NA,TRBV4-1
CSVAELAGAYNEQFF,TGCAGCGTTGCCGAACTAGCGGGAGCTTACAATGAGCAGTTCTTC,TRBD2,TRBJ2-1,NA,TRBV29-1
CSAKGLDSGQSYEQYF,TGCAGTGCTAAGGGCCTGGATAGCGGCCAATCCTACGAGCAGTACTTC,NA,TRBJ2-7,many,TRBV20-1
CAIEASGTGGDTQYF,TGTGCCATCGAGGCTAGCGGGACTGGTGGAGATACGCAGTATTTT,TRBD2,TRBJ2-3,NA,TRBV10-3
CASSLVPRGVGEQYF,TGTGCCAGCAGCTTGGTCCCGCGCGGAGTGGGCGAGCAGTACTTC,NA,TRBJ2-7,few,TRBV28
CASSRSSGVSYEQYF,TGTGCCAGCAGCCGCTCTAGTGGGGTTTCCTACGAGCAGTACTTC,NA,TRBJ2-7,few,TRBV3-1
CATSRDFGRDRLGNTIYF,TGTGCCACCAGCAGAGATTTTGGCCGGGACCGACTTGGAAACACCATATATTTT,NA,TRBJ1-3,NA,TRBV15
CSARRNSEQYF,TGCAGTGCTCGGAGGAATAGCGAGCAGTACTTC,NA,TRBJ2-7,NA,TRBV20-1
CASKGGAGETQYF,TGTGCCAGCAAAGGGGGCGCGGGAGAGACCCAGTACTTC,TRBD1,TRBJ2-5,many,TRBV9
CASSIEGYSPGSNQPQHF,TGTGCCAGTAGTATAGAGGGGTACTCCCCAGGGAGCAATCAGCCCCAGCATTTT,NA,TRBJ1-5,NA,TRBV19
CASRVDMATNTEAFF,TGTGCCAGCAGGGTAGACATGGCCACGAACACTGAAGCTTTCTTT,NA,TRBJ1-1,many,TRBV2
CASSLGRRGAGGEQFF,TGTGCCAGCAGTTTGGGTCGTAGGGGCGCCGGGGGGGAGCAGTTCTTC,TRBD2,TRBJ2-1,NA,TRBV12-3/TRBV12-4
CASSTKAGYEQYF,TGTGCCAGCAGCACTAAAGCTGGGTACGAGCAGTACTTC,NA,TRBJ2-7,NA,TRBV6-1
CASSSGMANTGELFF,TGTGCCAGCAGTTCAGGGATGGCGAACACCGGGGAGCTGTTTTTT,NA,TRBJ2-2,many,TRBV28
CASSPTSIPLGQANSPLHF,TGTGCCAGCAGCCCAACTAGCATCCCTCTAGGGCAGGCTAATTCACCCCTCCACTTT,NA,TRBJ1-6,many,TRBV7-8
CSVALLAGSYEQYF,TGCAGCGTTGCCCTTCTAGCGGGAAGCTACGAGCAGTACTTC,TRBD2,TRBJ2-7,many,TRBV29-1
CASSRDSNTGELFF,TGTGCCAGCAGCCGGGACTCGAACACCGGGGAGCTGTTTTTT,NA,TRBJ2-2,NA,TRBV2
CASGLTLGQANTEAFF,TGTGCCAGCGGCCTGACCCTAGGACAGGCAAACACTGAAGCTTTCTTT,TRBD1,TRBJ1-1,NA,TRBV12-3/TRBV12-4
CASSERADTQYF,TGTGCCAGCAGCGAAAGGGCAGATACGCAGTATTTT,NA,TRBJ2-3,NA,TRBV13
CASSVAGPPPGSYNEQFF,TGTGCCAGCAGTGTGGCGGGTCCTCCCCCGGGGTCCTACAATGAGCAGTTCTTC,NA,TRBJ2-1,NA,TRBV2
CASSPGTGSLYEQYF,TGTGCCAGCTCACCGGGGACTGGAAGTCTCTACGAGCAGTACTTC,NA,TRBJ2-7,NA,TRBV2
CASLHGGSNQPQHF,TGTGCCAGCCTCCATGGGGGGAGCAATCAGCCCCAGCATTTT,NA,TRBJ1-5,many,TRBV28
CAVDLEQYF,TGTGCCGTAGACCTCGAGCAGTACTTC,NA,TRBJ2-7,NA,TRBV2
CASSLVFLLAGLGPPPQYF,TGTGCCAGCAGCTTAGTCTTCTTATTGGCGGGATTGGGACCCCCTCCGCAGTATTTT,NA,TRBJ2-3,NA,TRBV7-6
CASSVEGHPDYGYTF,TGTGCCAGCAGCGTAGAGGGACATCCTGACTATGGCTACACCTTC,NA,TRBJ1-2,NA,TRBV9
CASSDRTGGNQPQHF,TGTGCCAGCAGTGACCGGACAGGGGGCAATCAGCCCCAGCATTTT,TRBD1,TRBJ1-5,many,TRBV2
CASSFLGQGPYYGYTF,TGTGCCAGCAGTTTCCTAGGACAGGGCCCCTACTATGGCTACACCTTC,TRBD1,TRBJ1-2,NA,TRBV27
CASSLSGSSYNEQFF,TGTGCCAGCAGTTTGAGCGGGAGCTCCTACAATGAGCAGTTCTTC,TRBD2,TRBJ2-1,many,TRBV2
CSVGLDTEAFF,TGCAGCGTCGGGTTGGACACTGAAGCTTTCTTT,NA,TRBJ1-1,NA,TRBV29-1
CASSGGPETQYF,TGCGCCAGCAGTGGAGGGCCAGAGACCCAGTACTTC,NA,TRBJ2-5,NA,TRBV10-2
CASSEGSGGTYEQYF,TGCGCCAGCAGTGAGGGGTCAGGGGGCACCTACGAGCAGTACTTC,TRBD1,TRBJ2-7,many,TRBV10-1
CASRDTFDYEQYF,TGTGCCAGCAGGGACACTTTTGACTACGAGCAGTACTTC,NA,TRBJ2-7,many,TRBV28
CASRRDRSYNEQFF,TGTGCCAGCAGGCGGGACCGCTCCTACAATGAGCAGTTCTTC,NA,TRBJ2-1,NA,TRBV12-3/TRBV12-4
CSASHRWGENQPQHF,TGCAGTGCTAGCCACCGATGGGGGGAGAATCAGCCCCAGCATTTT,NA,TRBJ1-5,few,TRBV20-1
CASSQDWGSRNSPLHF,TGTGCCAGCAGCCAAGATTGGGGCAGCAGGAATTCACCCCTCCACTTT,NA,TRBJ1-6,few,TRBV3-1
CASSPADGSEKLFF,TGTGCCAGCAGCCCCGCCGACGGGAGCGAAAAACTGTTTTTT,NA,TRBJ1-4,many,TRBV11-2
CASSLSSHNQPQHF,TGTGCCAGCAGTCTGAGCAGCCACAATCAGCCCCAGCATTTT,NA,TRBJ1-5,many,TRBV28
CSVSGVMGYPNTEAFF,TGCAGCGTTTCGGGGGTGATGGGTTACCCGAACACTGAAGCTTTCTTT,NA,TRBJ1-1,NA,TRBV29-1
CASSQGVRYYGYTF,TGTGCCAGCAGCCAAGGGGTCCGGTACTATGGCTACACCTTC,NA,TRBJ1-2,NA,TRBV3-1
CASSSILRHGYTF,TGTGCCAGCAGTTCTATCCTACGCCATGGCTACACCTTC,NA,TRBJ1-2,many,TRBV28
CSVARGQSGDTQYF,TGCAGCGTTGCGAGAGGGCAGTCAGGAGATACGCAGTATTTT,NA,TRBJ2-3,once,TRBV29-1
CASSEYEPLGAQYF,TGTGCCAGCAGTGAATACGAACCCTTGGGAGCCCAGTACTTC,NA,TRBJ2-5,few,TRBV25-1
CASSLTGQNYEQYF,TGCGCCAGCAGCTTGACAGGGCAGAATTACGAGCAGTACTTC,NA,TRBJ2-7,NA,TRBV5-1
CASTIDTDYEQFF,TGTGCCTCCACTATTGACACCGACTACGAGCAGTTCTTC,NA,TRBJ2-1,NA,TRBV30
CASSIPGLNGNQPQHF,TGTGCCAGTAGTATCCCTGGTCTGAATGGCAATCAGCCCCAGCATTTT,NA,TRBJ1-5,NA,TRBV19